Below, one TCR beta chain is given with its context. Using immunoSEQ multiplex PCR, the repertoire was profiled, and TCRdb retains in-frame clones only, with some absent. The sample records approximately 60,000 clones, approximately 91% being singletons. The data were obtained in a study of T cell changes during pregnancy in multiple sclerosis. Losses at the gene ends were 6 bases for V and 12 bases for J; bases not matched to a gene: 7. This CDR3 has 12 residues. Germline assignment: CDR1 MDHEN and CDR2 SYDVKM. The material sequenced was peripheral blood, taken in the second trimester of pregnancy. The TCR was taken from a female donor with multiple sclerosis, enrolled in a pregnancy study. V is TRBV28 and J is TRBJ1-1; the match to TRBD1 covers 10 bases. CDR3 loop: CASSGTGESTFF. The CDR3 coding sequence is TGTGCCAGCAGCGGGACAGGGGAAAGTACTTTCTTT.